This passage covers 24 T cell receptor beta chains from one sample sequenced in a study of identical twins. TCRdb ran MiXCR on the 5' RACE reads and lists one entry per CDR3 protein. Of roughly 700,000 distinct CDR3 sequences in the sample, over 8.5% were seen once. A further study also used this sample, focusing on yellow fever vaccine responses in identical twins.

The specimen sequenced was PBMCs. These receptors came from a woman aged 18-29 years in good health.

This clonotype was seen many times. The chain combines TRBV7-3 with TRBJ2-1, with unresolved D. The CDR3 runs 13 residues. Germline CDR1 SGHTA, CDR2 FQGTGA. Trimming took off 1 base at V and 4 bases at J, with 5 bases between the two ends. The CDR3 coding sequence is TGTGCCAGCAGCTTAATTAGTTACAATGAGCAGTTCTTC. Its translation: CASSLISYNEQFF.

This clonotype has just a few counts. V is TRBV4-3 and J is TRBJ2-3; D is unclear. From germline, CDR1 is LGHNA and CDR2 YSLEER. The CDR3 sequence is 15 residues long. The ends were cut back, 4 bases at V and 2 bases at J, with 13 bases in the middle. The CDR3 sequence: CASSLTVRPTDTQYF. In DNA form, the CDR3 reads TGCGCCAGCAGCCTTACAGTAAGACCCACAGATACGCAGTATTTT.

The chain is built from TRBV20-1 and TRBJ2-1, with 8 bases that match TRBD2. This CDR3 spans 13 amino acids. Per germline, CDR1 DFQATT and CDR2 SNEGSKA (reference sequence). With 5 bases clipped from V and 4 bases from J, the junction kept 4 bases outside the gene matches. The CDR3 is CSAPERGYNEQFF. For the CDR3, the DNA is TGCAGTGCTCCGGAGCGGGGGTACAATGAGCAGTTCTTC.

The table lists this clonotype with a few counts. The chain carries TRBV5-1 and TRBJ2-1; possible D gene TRBD2, 6 bases. The CDR3 has 15 residues. The V and J ends lost 4 bases and 0 bases respectively, with 11 bases between them. In germline, CDR1 is SGHRS, CDR2 YFSETQ. CDR3 in DNA: TGCGCCAGCAGCCCCCCGGGACTCTCCTACAATGAGCAGTTCTTC. Translation gives CASSPPGLSYNEQFF. The complete variable domain, with remaining parts taken from reference TRBV5-1 and TRBJ2-1, reads KAGVTQTPRYLIKTRGQQVTLSCSPISGHRSVSWYQQTPGQGLQFLFEYFSETQRNKGNFPGRFSGRQFSNSRSEMNVSTLELGDSALYLCASSPPGLSYNEQFFGPGTRLTVL.

CDR3 residues: CASSLGTRTFSYEQYF. CDR3 DNA: TGTGCCAGCAGTTTAGGTACGAGGACCTTCTCCTACGAGCAGTACTTC. The rearrangement joins TRBV28 to TRBJ2-7, with no clear D. Per the germline V gene, CDR1 is MDHEN and CDR2 is SYDVKM. The CDR3 is made up of 16 amino acids. The V end lost 2 bases, the J end lost 0 bases, and 14 bases lay between the germline ends.

This clonotype was recorded a few times. CDR3 nucleotides: TGTGCCAGCAGCGTAGCTACGACTTCTAGCGGTGAGCAGTTCTTC. This sequence encodes CASSVATTSSGEQFF. The rearrangement joins TRBV9 to TRBJ2-1; 7 bases are shared with TRBD2. The CDR3 length is 15 residues. Germline V gene sequence: CDR1 SGDLS, CDR2 YYNGEE. V trimming: 0 bases; J trimming: 9 bases; junction bases outside the gene matches: 9.

This clonotype appeared a few times. CDR3 DNA sequence: TGTGCCAGCTCGCGGGGGGGCATCAATGAGCAGTTCTTC. It specifies CASSRGGINEQFF. The rearrangement uses TRBV25-1 and TRBJ2-1, with 9 bases aligning to TRBD2. The J segment lost 6 bases and the V segment lost 8 bases, leaving 5 bases of the junction unmatched. The germline V gene has CDR1 MGHDK and CDR2 SYGVNS. The CDR3 extends over 13 amino acids. The variable domain in full, completed from reference TRBV25-1 and TRBJ2-1, reads EADIYQTPRYLVIGTGKKITLECSQTMGHDKMYWYQQDPGMELHLIHYSYGVNSTEKGDLSSESTVSRIRTEHFPLTLESARPSHTSQYLCASSRGGINEQFFGPGTRLTVL.

This rearrangement joins TRBV7-9 to TRBJ2-3; perhaps TRBD1 as D (5 bases). CDR1 and CDR2 from the germline V gene are SEHNR and FQNEAQ (reference sequence). V dropped 0 bases and J dropped 3 bases, with 10 bases sitting between them. CDR3 length: 15 amino acids. The CDR3 coding sequence is TGTGCCAGCAGCTTAGCAGGGGTAATGACAGATACGCAGTATTTT. Translating gives CASSLAGVMTDTQYF.

This clonotype showed up just a few times. This chain links TRBV5-1 with TRBJ2-5, with a possible D match to TRBD1 (6 bases). The CDR3 loop spans 14 amino acids. CDR1 SGHRS and CDR2 YFSETQ come from the germline V gene. Trimming pared 2 bases from V and 5 bases from J, leaving 13 bases between. The CDR3 DNA reads TGCGCCAGCAGCTTAGGGGGTCTCATCGAGACCCAGTACTTC. This gives the protein CASSLGGLIETQYF.

This rearrangement joins TRBV20-1 to TRBJ2-3, with D perhaps matching TRBD1 or TRBD2 (5 bases each). CDR1 and CDR2 from the germline V gene are DFQATT and SNEGSKA (reference sequence). V was clipped by 4 bases and J by 5 bases, with 16 bases between them. This CDR3 spans 14 amino acids. Here the CDR3 DNA reads TGCAGTGCTATCCGGGACCTAACCCTAGATACGCAGTATTTT. Amino acids: CSAIRDLTLDTQYF.

This clonotype was recorded a few times. The chain joins TRBV7-8 to TRBJ2-3; the D is unclear. The germline V gene encodes CDR1 SGHVS and CDR2 FQNEAQ. The CDR3 runs to 17 residues. Deletions cut 6 bases from V and 2 bases from J, with 21 bases between. Here the CDR3 DNA reads TGTGCCAGCAGTTACGACGACTTGGAACTTCTCACAGATACGCAGTATTTT. Encoded protein: CASSYDDLELLTDTQYF.

This clonotype occurred a few times. The CDR3 loop reads CARNIGEFYEQYF. For the CDR3, the DNA is TGCGCCAGGAATATAGGTGAATTCTACGAGCAGTACTTC. V gene TRBV5-1 combines with J gene TRBJ2-7; D is uncertain. V lost 8 bases and J lost 3, with 15 bases in between. The CDR3 is 13 residues long. Germline assignment: CDR1 SGHRS and CDR2 YFSETQ.

V is TRBV7-9 and J is TRBJ2-7, with D unclear. Germline CDR1 and CDR2: SEHNR and FQNEAQ (reference sequence). The ends were cut back, 1 base at V and 2 bases at J, with 18 bases in the middle. The CDR3 has 17 residues. CDR3 loop: CASSLVWHSSDTYEQYF. CDR3 nucleotide sequence: TGTGCCAGCAGCTTAGTTTGGCACAGTTCAGATACCTACGAGCAGTACTTC.

The chain is built from TRBV6-1 and TRBJ2-3, with TRBD2 matching over 8 bases. CDR3 length equals 15 residues. Germline values: CDR1 MNHNS, CDR2 SASEGT. The junction had 7 bases not matched to a gene; V was cut back by 6 bases and J by 2 bases. The CDR3 sequence is CASRRTSFDTDTQYF. The CDR3 DNA reads TGTGCCAGCAGGCGGACTAGCTTTGACACAGATACGCAGTATTTT.

J is TRBJ1-6 and V is TRBV7-3, with 12 nucleotides matching TRBD1. V shed 1 base and J 10 bases; nucleotides not matched to a gene: 8. Germline-derived CDR1 and CDR2 are SGHTA and FQGTGA. The CDR3 is made up of 17 amino acids. CDR3 region: CASSLISPGQGASPLHF. The CDR3 DNA reads TGTGCCAGCAGCTTAATTTCCCCGGGACAGGGGGCCTCACCCCTCCACTTT. The full variable domain, in which reference TRBV7-3 and TRBJ1-6 provide the parts outside the CDR3, is GAGVSQTPSNKVTEKGKYVELRCDPISGHTALYWYRQSLGQGPEFLIYFQGTGAADDSGLPNDRFFAVRPEGSVSTLKIQRTERGDSAVYLCASSLISPGQGASPLHFGNGTRLTVT.

The rearrangement joins TRBV6-5 to TRBJ1-5; D unclear. The germline gives CDR1 MNHEY, CDR2 SVGAGI. This CDR3 has 14 residues. V was pared by 0 bases and J by 7 bases, with 10 bases between. CDR3 sequence reads: CASSYSVGLQPQHF. DNA for the CDR3: TGTGCCAGCAGTTACTCGGTGGGCCTCCAGCCCCAGCATTTT.

The sample holds a few counts of this clonotype. The chain combines TRBV5-1 with TRBJ2-3, with 7 bases aligning to TRBD1. Trimming cost V 4 bases and J 3 bases; bases outside gene matches: 14. This CDR3 has 17 residues. Germline assignment: CDR1 SGHRS and CDR2 YFSETQ. CDR3 sequence reads: CASSLRTGRSLTDTQYF. CDR3 DNA: TGCGCCAGCAGCCTAAGGACAGGTCGCTCATTAACAGATACGCAGTATTTT. Variable domain in full (rest from reference TRBV5-1 and TRBJ2-3): KAGVTQTPRYLIKTRGQQVTLSCSPISGHRSVSWYQQTPGQGLQFLFEYFSETQRNKGNFPGRFSGRQFSNSRSEMNVSTLELGDSALYLCASSLRTGRSLTDTQYFGPGTRLTVL.

This clonotype was seen repeatedly, ten times or more. J is TRBJ1-5 and V is TRBV29-1; D ambiguous. V was cut by 4 bases and J by 3 bases, with 10 bases left in between. The CDR3 spans 13 residues. Germline V gene data show CDR1 as SQVTM and CDR2 as ANQGSEA. CDR3 bases: TGCAGCGTTGGTGGAGGGATCAATCAGCCCCAGCATTTT. Translation gives CSVGGGINQPQHF. Complete variable domain (other parts from reference TRBV29-1 and TRBJ1-5): SAVISQKPSRDICQRGTSLTIQCQVDSQVTMMFWYRQQPGQSLTLIATANQGSEATYESGFVIDKFPISRPNLTFSTLTVSNMSPEDSSIYLCSVGGGINQPQHFGDGTRLSIL.

V is TRBV5-5 and J is TRBJ2-5; D may be TRBD1 or TRBD2 (5 bases each). The germline V gene has CDR1 SGHKS and CDR2 YYEKEE (reference sequence). Trimming left V 4 bases short and J 2 bases short, with 12 bases between. The CDR3 contains 14 residues. The CDR3 here is CASSPGPMQETQYF. The DNA of the CDR3 is TGTGCCAGCAGCCCGGGACCGATGCAAGAGACCCAGTACTTC.

This clonotype was counted many times. The rearrangement links TRBV6-5 to TRBJ2-1; the D gene is possibly TRBD1 (5 bases). Trimming took 2 bases from V and 4 from J, leaving 9 bases between them. CDR1 is MNHEY and CDR2 is SVGAGI in the germline V gene. The CDR3 runs 14 residues. CDR3 in DNA: TGTGCCAGCAGTTACGGGGCAGTATACAATGAGCAGTTCTTC. Translated, it gives CASSYGAVYNEQFF.

This clonotype was detected only a few times. The CDR3 bases are TGTGCCAGCAGCGCCGGGACAGGGTATTACGAGCAGTACTTC. This sequence encodes CASSAGTGYYEQYF. The V call is TRBV7-2, the J call TRBJ2-7; 9 bases map to TRBD1. The ends lost 5 bases at V and 4 bases at J; junction bases unmatched: 6. Per the germline V gene, CDR1 is SGHTA and CDR2 is FQGNSA. The CDR3 has 14 amino acids.

This clonotype was picked up many times. The chain recombines TRBV7-2 with TRBJ2-5, with D hard to call. The CDR3 totals 13 residues. Trimming cost V 1 base and J 1 base, with 4 bases left between them. Germline CDR1 SGHTA, CDR2 FQGNSA. Here the CDR3 DNA reads TGTGCCAGCAGCTTAGTCTTCCAAGAGACCCAGTACTTC. This translates into CASSLVFQETQYF.

This clonotype was seen a handful of times. The V gene is TRBV20-1, the J gene TRBJ1-2; D is possibly TRBD1 (5 bases). Per the germline V gene, CDR1 is DFQATT and CDR2 is SNEGSKA (reference sequence). The CDR3 totals 13 residues. V was cut by 5 bases and J by 3 bases, with 13 bases left in between. CDR3 protein: CSAALTVDYGYTF. CDR3 coding DNA: TGCAGTGCTGCATTGACAGTGGACTATGGCTACACCTTC.

This clonotype was observed a handful of times. The rearrangement links TRBV20-1 to TRBJ2-3; 10 positions agree with TRBD2. There are 14 residues in the CDR3. CDR1 and CDR2 (germline): DFQATT, SNEGSKA (reference sequence). V was pared by 5 bases and J by 0 bases, with 2 bases of the junction left unmatched. The CDR3 nucleotides read TGCAGTGCTGAGACTAGCGGGAGCACAGATACGCAGTATTTT. The encoded protein is CSAETSGSTDTQYF.